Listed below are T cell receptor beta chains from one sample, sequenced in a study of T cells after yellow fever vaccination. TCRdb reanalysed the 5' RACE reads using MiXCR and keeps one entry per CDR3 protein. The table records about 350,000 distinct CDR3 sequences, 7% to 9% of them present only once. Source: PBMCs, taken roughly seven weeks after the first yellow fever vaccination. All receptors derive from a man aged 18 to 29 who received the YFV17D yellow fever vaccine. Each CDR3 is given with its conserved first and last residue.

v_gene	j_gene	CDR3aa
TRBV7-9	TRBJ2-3	CASSLTSGGAGDTQYF
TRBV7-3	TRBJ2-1	CASSLTSGGGEQFF
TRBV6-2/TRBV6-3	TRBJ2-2	CASSYLGALSGELFF
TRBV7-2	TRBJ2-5	CASSLGAGKETQYF
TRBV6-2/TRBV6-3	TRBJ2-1	CASSQQTGTRTYNEQFF
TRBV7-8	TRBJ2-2	CASSLNKGGGGELFF
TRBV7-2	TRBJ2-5	CASSPPAGLRGTQYF
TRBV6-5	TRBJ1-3	CASRGTGKNTIYF
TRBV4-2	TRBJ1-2	CASSQDRYLTF
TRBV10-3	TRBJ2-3	CAIRTRTDTQYF
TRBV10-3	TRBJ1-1	CAIMRHGNTEAFF
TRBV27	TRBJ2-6	CASSLRLAGRSGANVLTF
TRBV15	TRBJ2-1	CASRRAASLEQFF
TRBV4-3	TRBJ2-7	CASSQEGPGHISYEQYF
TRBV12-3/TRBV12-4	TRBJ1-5	CASSPPGSNQPQHF
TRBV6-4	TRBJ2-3	CASSDWGGPTDTQYF
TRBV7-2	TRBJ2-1	CASSSRGGDAYNEQFF
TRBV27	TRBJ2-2	CASSPLGLNTGELFF
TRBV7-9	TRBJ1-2	CASAETGAYGYTF
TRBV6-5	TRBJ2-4	CASSYSQGPGPYIQYF
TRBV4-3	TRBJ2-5	CASSQDGRGREETQYF
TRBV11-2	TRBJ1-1	CASSPTGGGGSF
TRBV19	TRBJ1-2	CASTGDRSNYGYTF
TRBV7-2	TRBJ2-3	CASSLEEGSDTQYF
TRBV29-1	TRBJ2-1	CSVVGGLSYNEQFF
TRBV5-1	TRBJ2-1	CASSTGGGRYNEQFF
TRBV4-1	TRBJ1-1	CASSQGITEAFF
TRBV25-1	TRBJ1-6	CASSELQGQVSLHF
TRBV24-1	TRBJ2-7	CATSDSGTPGEQYF
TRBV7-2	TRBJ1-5	CASSLSGDSNQPQHF
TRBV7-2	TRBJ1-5	CASSLGPDSRPPQHF
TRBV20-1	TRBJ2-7	CSAREGTGVLEQYF
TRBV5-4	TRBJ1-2	CASSWVQEGYTF
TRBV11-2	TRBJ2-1	CASSLKFRGRLAYNEQFF
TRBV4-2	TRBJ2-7	CASSYETYEQYF
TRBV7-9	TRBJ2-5	CASSLVSAETQYF
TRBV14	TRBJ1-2	CASSRGGYGYTF
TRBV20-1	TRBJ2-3	CSARRLAGGLPTDTQYF
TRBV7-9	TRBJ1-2	CASSLAAEARDYGYTF
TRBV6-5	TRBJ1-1	CASSSPGVKTEAFF
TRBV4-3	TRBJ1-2	CASSQSSAGSYGYTF